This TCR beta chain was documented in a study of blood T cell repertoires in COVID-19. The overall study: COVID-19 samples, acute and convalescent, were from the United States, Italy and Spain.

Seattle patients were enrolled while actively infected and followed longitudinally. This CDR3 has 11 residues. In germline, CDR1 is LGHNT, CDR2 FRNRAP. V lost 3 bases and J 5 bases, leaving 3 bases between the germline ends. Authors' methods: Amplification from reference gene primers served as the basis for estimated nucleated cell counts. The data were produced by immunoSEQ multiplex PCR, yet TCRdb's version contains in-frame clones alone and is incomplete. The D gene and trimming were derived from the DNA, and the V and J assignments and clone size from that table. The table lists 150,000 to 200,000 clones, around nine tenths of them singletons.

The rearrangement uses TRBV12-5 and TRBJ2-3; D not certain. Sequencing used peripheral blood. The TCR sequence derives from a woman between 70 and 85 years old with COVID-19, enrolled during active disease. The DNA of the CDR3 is TGTGCTAGTGGTTTCCGAGATACGCAGTATTTT. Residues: CASGFRDTQYF.